This entry lists 11 T cell receptor beta chains sequenced from one sample in a study of CD8+CD57+ T cells in acquired aplastic anemia. Genomic DNA, serving as template, underwent TCR beta VDJ and CDR3 profiling. TCRdb reprocessed the reads with MiXCR, giving one entry per CDR3 protein. The top ten hold roughly 43% of the sample, which has some 180,000 distinct CDR3 sequences, nearly 65% seen once. Patients included in sequencing had previously demonstrated CD8+CD57+ cell expansion by flow cytometry. Sequencing used sorted CD4+, CD8+, or CD8+CD57+ T cells (not recorded which) from PBMCs. These receptors came from a human donor with aplastic anemia.

CDR3 residues: CSVEGFSGGIGETQYF. The CDR3 DNA reads TGCAGCGTTGAGGGTTTTAGCGGGGGGATTGGAGAGACCCAGTACTTC. The gene calls are TRBV29-1 and TRBJ2-5; the match to TRBD2 covers 10 bases. V gave up 3 bases and J gave up 4 bases; unmatched junction bases: 11. This CDR3 is 16 amino acids long. CDR1 SQVTM and CDR2 ANQGSEA come from the germline V gene.

This chain joins TRBV5-8 and TRBJ2-5; the match to TRBD2 covers 9 bases. Trimming took 2 bases from V and 1 from J; bases not matched to a gene: 6. CDR1 SGHTS and CDR2 YDEGEE come from the germline V gene. This CDR3 spans 16 amino acids. CDR3 residues: CASSLGAGGGQETQYF. As DNA, the CDR3 is TGTGCCAGCAGCTTAGGAGCGGGGGGAGGCCAAGAGACCCAGTACTTC.

This clonotype has ten or more counts. The chain is built from TRBV10-3 and TRBJ1-5; TRBD1 is a possible D gene (6 bases). Trimming took 0 bases from V and 1 from J, leaving 16 bases between them. CDR1 and CDR2 (germline): ENHRY, SYGVKD. The length of the CDR3 is 18 residues. The CDR3 nucleotides are TGTGCCATCAGTGAGTCTAATACAGGGATGGGAAGCAATCAGCCCCAGCATTTT. Translating gives CAISESNTGMGSNQPQHF.

The chain combines TRBV29-1 with TRBJ2-6; D remains ambiguous. This CDR3 comprises 13 residues. Trimming took off 5 bases at V and 2 bases at J, with 7 bases between the two ends. Germline CDR1 and CDR2: SQVTM and ANQGSEA. The CDR3 region has the DNA TGCAGCGTTTTAAGGACTGGGGCCAACGTCCTGACTTTC. This encodes CSVLRTGANVLTF.

This clonotype was recorded many times. CDR3 sequence: CASSFYRDSPFYGYTF. In DNA form, the CDR3 reads TGTGCCAGCAGCTTTTACAGGGACTCACCCTTCTATGGCTACACCTTC. The J gene is TRBJ1-2, the V gene TRBV11-2, with a possible D match to TRBD1 (6 bases). Trimming took 3 bases from V and 4 from J, leaving 18 bases between them. There are 16 residues in the CDR3. Germline V CDR1 and CDR2: SGHAT, FQNNGV.

The chain combines TRBV10-3 with TRBJ2-1, with TRBD2 matching 8 bases. The CDR3 loop spans 14 amino acids. Trimming cost V 5 bases and J 7 bases; bases outside gene matches: 7. Germline V gives CDR1 ENHRY, CDR2 SYGVKD. The CDR3 region has the DNA TGTGCCATCAGTAGTAGCGGGGCCTTAAATGAGCAGTTCTTC. Its protein is CAISSSGALNEQFF.

The gene calls are TRBV2 and TRBJ2-7; TRBD2 agrees at 10 bases. The length of the CDR3 is 15 residues. Germline V CDR1 and CDR2: SNHLY, FYNNEI. J lost 1 base, V lost 7 bases, and 7 bases had no gene match. CDR3 amino acids: CASNPSGGVSYEQYF. For the CDR3, the DNA is TGTGCCAGCAACCCAAGCGGGGGGGTATCCTACGAGCAGTACTTC.

The chain employs TRBV10-2 and TRBJ1-1, with D perhaps matching TRBD1 (6 bases). Trimming left V 7 bases short and J 0 bases short, with 12 bases between. The CDR3 covers 14 residues. The germline gives CDR1 WSHSY, CDR2 SAAADI. The CDR3 DNA reads TGCGCCAGCACCCTGGGACACCTGAACACTGAAGCTTTCTTT. Protein product: CASTLGHLNTEAFF.

On this clonotype itself: Possible read error: a much larger clone is one base away. The V and J genes are TRBV27 and TRBJ2-7, with 7 bases lining up with TRBD2. The CDR3 runs to 16 residues. Germline V gene sequence: CDR1 MNHEY, CDR2 SMNVEV (reference sequence). The CDR3 nucleotides are TGTGCCAGCAGTCCCCCGGCCAGGGAGGGTTACTACGAGCAGCACTTC. It codes for CASSPPAREGYYEQHF.

The CDR3 nucleotides read TGTGCCAGCAGCTTAGGGGGGAAGTGGCCCCAGCATTTT. This translates into CASSLGGKWPQHF. V gene TRBV7-8 combines with J gene TRBJ1-5, with TRBD1 as a possible D gene (5 bases). V was pared by 1 base and J by 9 bases, with 10 bases between. The CDR3 is 13 amino acids. Germline CDR1 reads SGHVS; CDR2 reads FQNEAQ.

The J gene is TRBJ2-3, the V gene TRBV7-3, with a possible D match to TRBD2 (7 bases). This CDR3 has 14 residues. V was pared by 8 bases and J by 6 bases, with 18 bases between. Germline V lookup: CDR1 SGHTA, CDR2 FQGTGA. The CDR3 bases are TGTGCCAGCGGGGGCGGGAGATTAACGGATACGCAGTATTTT. Amino acids: CASGGGRLTDTQYF.